The following is a T cell receptor beta chain sequence with its context. Its antigen is undetermined. The sample comes from a study of cytomegalovirus exposure and HLA in healthy donors. Points from the study as a whole: Rare TCR sequences predominated, though certain public TCRs were found in many donors. Specific recognition of CMV antigens was confirmed in vitro for three chains (all CMV-associated).

The CDR3 is made up of 16 amino acids. Germline V lookup: CDR1 LGHNA, CDR2 YSLEER. Trimming removed 0 bases from V and 0 bases from J, with 12 bases in between. This PCR relied on a set of 60 Vbeta primers and 13 Jbeta primers. Using immunoSEQ multiplex PCR, the repertoire was profiled, and TCRdb retains in-frame clones only, with some absent. The table shows more than 95,000 clones, with under 80% occurring only once. The donors comprised healthy bone marrow donors. The rearrangement uses TRBV4-3 and TRBJ2-7; the D gene is possibly TRBD2 (5 bases). This sequence originates from a woman between 18 and 30 years old in good health and CMV-seropositive. The sequenced sample was PBMCs. The CDR3 region has the DNA TGCGCCAGCAGCCAAGATAGTTATGGGAGCTCCTACGAGCAGTACTTC. Translation gives CASSQDSYGSSYEQYF.